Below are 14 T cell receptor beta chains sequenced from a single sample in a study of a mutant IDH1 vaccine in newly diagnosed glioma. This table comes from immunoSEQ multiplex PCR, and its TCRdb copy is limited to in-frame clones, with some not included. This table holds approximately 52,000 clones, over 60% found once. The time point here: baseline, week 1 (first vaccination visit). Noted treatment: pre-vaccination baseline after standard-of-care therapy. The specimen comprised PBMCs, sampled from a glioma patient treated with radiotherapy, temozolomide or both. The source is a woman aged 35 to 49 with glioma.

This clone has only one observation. The CDR3 nucleotides read TGTGCCACCCACTGGGGGACAGGGGACACCGGGGAGCTGTTTTTT. Encoded protein: CATHWGTGDTGELFF. The chain combines TRBV19 with TRBJ2-2; 10 positions match TRBD1. The V and J ends lost 10 bases and 3 bases, in that order; junction bases with no gene match: 8. The V gene's germline CDR1 is LNHDA and CDR2 SQIVND (reference sequence). The length of the CDR3 is 15 residues.

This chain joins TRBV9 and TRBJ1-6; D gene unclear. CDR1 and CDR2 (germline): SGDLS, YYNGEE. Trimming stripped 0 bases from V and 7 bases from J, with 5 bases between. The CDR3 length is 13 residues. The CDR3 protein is CASSVGRNSPLHF. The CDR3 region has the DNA TGTGCCAGCAGCGTAGGACGGAATTCACCCCTCCACTTT.

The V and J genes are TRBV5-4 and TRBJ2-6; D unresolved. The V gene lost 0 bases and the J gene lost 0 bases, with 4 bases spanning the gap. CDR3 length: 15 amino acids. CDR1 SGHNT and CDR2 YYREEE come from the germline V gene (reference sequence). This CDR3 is CASSLVGSGANVLTF. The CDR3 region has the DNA TGTGCCAGCAGCTTGGTCGGCTCTGGGGCCAACGTCCTGACTTTC.

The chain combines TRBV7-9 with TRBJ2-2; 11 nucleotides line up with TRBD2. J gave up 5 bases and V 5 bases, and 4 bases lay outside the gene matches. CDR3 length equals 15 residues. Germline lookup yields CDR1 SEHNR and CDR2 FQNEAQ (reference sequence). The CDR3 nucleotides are TGTGCCAGCAGCATATCTAGCGGGGGGACCGGGGAGCTGTTTTTT. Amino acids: CASSISSGGTGELFF.

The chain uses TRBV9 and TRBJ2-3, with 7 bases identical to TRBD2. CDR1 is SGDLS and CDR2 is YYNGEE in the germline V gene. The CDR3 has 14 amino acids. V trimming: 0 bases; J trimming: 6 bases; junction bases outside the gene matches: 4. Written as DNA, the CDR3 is TGTGCCAGCAGCGTAGTGACTAGCTCTGATACGCAGTATTTT. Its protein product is CASSVVTSSDTQYF.

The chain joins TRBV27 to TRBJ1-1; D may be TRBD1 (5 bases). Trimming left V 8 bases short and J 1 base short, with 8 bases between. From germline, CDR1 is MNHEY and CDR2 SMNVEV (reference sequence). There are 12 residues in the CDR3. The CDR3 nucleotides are TGTGCCAGCTCCGGGGGGAACACTGAAGCTTTCTTT. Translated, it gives CASSGGNTEAFF.

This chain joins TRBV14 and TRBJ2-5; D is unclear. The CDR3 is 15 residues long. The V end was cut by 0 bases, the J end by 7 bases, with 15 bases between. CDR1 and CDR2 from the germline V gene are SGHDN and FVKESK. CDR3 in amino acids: CASSQDSRRPGTQYF. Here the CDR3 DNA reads TGTGCCAGCAGCCAAGATAGCAGGCGGCCGGGGACCCAGTACTTC.

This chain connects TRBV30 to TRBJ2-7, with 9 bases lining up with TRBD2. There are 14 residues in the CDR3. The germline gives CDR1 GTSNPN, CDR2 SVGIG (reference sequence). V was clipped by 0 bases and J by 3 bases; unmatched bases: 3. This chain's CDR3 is CAWSVGAGGYEQYF. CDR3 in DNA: TGTGCCTGGAGTGTTGGAGCGGGGGGCTACGAGCAGTACTTC.

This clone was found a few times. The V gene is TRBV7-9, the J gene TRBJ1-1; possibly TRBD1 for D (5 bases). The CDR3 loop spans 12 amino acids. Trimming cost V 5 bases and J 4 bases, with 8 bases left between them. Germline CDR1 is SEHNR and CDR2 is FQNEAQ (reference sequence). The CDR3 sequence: CASSVGTTEAFF. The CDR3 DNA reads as TGTGCCAGCAGCGTGGGGACCACTGAAGCTTTCTTT.

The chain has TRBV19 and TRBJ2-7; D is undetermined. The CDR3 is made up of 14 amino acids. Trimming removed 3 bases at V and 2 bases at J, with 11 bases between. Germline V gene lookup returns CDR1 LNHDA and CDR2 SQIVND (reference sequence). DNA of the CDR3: TGTGCCAGTAGTATGAATGGAGTCCCCTACGAGCAGTACTTC. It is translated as CASSMNGVPYEQYF.

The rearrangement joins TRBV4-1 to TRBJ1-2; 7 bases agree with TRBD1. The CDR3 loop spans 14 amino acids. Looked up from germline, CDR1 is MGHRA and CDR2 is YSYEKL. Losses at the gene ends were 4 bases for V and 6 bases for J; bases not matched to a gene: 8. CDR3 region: CASSPVGTDHGYTF. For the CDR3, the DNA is TGCGCCAGCAGCCCGGTGGGGACAGATCATGGCTACACCTTC.

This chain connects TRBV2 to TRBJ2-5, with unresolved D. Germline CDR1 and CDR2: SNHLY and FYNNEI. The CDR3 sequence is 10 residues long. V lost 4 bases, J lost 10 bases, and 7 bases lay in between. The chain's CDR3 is CASSVTSQYF. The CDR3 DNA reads TGTGCCAGCAGTGTGACAAGCCAGTACTTC.

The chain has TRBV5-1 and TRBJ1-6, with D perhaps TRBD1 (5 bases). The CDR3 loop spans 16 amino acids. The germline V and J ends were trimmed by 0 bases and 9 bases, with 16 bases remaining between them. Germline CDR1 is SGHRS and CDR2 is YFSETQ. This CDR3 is CASSLGVVRGSSPLHF. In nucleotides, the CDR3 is TGCGCCAGCAGCTTGGGCGTAGTTAGGGGTAGTTCACCCCTCCACTTT.

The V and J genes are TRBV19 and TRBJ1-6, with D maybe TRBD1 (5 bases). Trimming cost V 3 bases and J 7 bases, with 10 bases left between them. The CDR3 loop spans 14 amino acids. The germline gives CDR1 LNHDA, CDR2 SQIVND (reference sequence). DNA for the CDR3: TGTGCCAGTAGTATCCTCGGGGGGAATTCACCCCTCCACTTT. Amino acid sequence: CASSILGGNSPLHF. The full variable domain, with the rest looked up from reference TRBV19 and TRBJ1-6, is DGGITQSPKYLFRKEGQNVTLSCEQNLNHDAMYWYRQDPGQGLRLIYYSQIVNDFQKGDIAEGYSVSREKKESFPLTVTSAQKNPTAFYLCASSILGGNSPLHFGNGTRLTVT.